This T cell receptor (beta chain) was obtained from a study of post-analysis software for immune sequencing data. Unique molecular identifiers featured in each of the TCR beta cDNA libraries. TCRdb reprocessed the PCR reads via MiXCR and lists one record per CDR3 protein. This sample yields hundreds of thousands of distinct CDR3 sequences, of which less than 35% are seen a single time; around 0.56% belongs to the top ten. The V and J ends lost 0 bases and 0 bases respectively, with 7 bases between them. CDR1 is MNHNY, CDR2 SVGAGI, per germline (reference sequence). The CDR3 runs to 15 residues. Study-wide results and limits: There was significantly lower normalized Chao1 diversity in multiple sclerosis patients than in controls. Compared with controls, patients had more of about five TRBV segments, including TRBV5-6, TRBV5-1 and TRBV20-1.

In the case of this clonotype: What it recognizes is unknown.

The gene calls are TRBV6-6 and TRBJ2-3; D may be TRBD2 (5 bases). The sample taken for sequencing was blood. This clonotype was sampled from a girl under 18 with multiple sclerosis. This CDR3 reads CASSYSGLSTDTQYF. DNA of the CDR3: TGTGCCAGCAGTTACTCCGGACTGAGCACAGATACGCAGTATTTT.